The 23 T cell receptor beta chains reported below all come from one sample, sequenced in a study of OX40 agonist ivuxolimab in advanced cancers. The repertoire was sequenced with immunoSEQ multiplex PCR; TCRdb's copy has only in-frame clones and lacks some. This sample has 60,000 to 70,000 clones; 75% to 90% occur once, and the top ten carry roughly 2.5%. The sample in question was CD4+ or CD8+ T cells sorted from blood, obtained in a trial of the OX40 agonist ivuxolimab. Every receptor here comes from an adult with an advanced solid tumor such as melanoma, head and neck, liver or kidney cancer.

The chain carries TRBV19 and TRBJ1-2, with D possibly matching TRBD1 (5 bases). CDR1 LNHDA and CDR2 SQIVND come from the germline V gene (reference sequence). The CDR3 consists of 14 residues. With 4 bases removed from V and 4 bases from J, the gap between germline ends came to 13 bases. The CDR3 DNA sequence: TGTGCCAGTAGTACCGGGACGGTTGGCTATGGCTACACCTTC. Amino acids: CASSTGTVGYGYTF.

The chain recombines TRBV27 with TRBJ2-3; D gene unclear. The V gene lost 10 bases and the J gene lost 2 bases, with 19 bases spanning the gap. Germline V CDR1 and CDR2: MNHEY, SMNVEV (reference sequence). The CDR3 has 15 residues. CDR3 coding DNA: TGTGCCACCGGGTCGTCCCGAGCGCCCACAGATACGCAGTATTTT. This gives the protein CATGSSRAPTDTQYF.

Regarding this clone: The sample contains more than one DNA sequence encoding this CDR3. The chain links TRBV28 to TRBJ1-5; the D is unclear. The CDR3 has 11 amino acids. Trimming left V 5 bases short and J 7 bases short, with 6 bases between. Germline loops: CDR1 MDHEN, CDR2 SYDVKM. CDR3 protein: CASSGLQPQHF. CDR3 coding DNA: TGTGCCAGCAGTGGTTTACAGCCCCAGCATTTT. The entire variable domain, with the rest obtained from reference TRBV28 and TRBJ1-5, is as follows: DVKVTQSSRYLVKRTGEKVFLECVQDMDHENMFWYRQDPGLGLRLIYFSYDVKMKEKGDIPEGYSVSREKKERFSLILESASTNQTSMYLCASSGLQPQHFGDGTRLSIL.

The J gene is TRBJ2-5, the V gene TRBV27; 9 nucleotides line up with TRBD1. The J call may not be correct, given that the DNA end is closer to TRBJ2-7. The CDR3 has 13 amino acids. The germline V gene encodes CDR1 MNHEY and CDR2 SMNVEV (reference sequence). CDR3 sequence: CASSGTGPYEQYF. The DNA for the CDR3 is TGTGCCAGCAGCGGGACAGGGCCCTACGAGCAGTACTTC.

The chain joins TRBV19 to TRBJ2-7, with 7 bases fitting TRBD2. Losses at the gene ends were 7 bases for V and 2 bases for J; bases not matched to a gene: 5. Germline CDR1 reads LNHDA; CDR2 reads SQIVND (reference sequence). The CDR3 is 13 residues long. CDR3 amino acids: CASTSGNTYEQYF. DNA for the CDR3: TGTGCCAGTACTAGCGGCAACACCTACGAGCAGTACTTC.

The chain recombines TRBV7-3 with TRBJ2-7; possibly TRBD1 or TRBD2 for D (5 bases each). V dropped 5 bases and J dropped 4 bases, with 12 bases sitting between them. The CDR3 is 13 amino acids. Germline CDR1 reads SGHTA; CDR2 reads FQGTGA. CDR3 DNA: TGTGCCAGCAGCCCGGGGCCCTCTTACGAGCAGTACTTC. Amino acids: CASSPGPSYEQYF.

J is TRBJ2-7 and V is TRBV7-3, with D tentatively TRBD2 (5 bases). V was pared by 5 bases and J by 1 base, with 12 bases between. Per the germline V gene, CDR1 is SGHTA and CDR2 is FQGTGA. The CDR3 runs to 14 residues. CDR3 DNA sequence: TGTGCCAGCAGCACAACGGGGTTGTCCTACGAGCAGTACTTC. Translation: CASSTTGLSYEQYF.

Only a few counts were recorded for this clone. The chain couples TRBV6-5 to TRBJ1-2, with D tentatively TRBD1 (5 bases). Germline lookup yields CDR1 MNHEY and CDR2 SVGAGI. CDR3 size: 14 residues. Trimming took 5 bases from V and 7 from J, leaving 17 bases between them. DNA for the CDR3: TGTGCCAGCAGTGCCGGGACGGCTTTCTTTGGCTACACCTTC. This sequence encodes CASSAGTAFFGYTF.

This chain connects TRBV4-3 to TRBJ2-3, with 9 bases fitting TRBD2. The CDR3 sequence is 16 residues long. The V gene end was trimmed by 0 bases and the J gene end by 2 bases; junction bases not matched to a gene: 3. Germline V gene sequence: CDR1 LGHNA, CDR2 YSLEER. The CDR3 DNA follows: TGCGCCAGCAGCCAAGATCTAGCGGGGTACACAGATACGCAGTATTTT. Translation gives CASSQDLAGYTDTQYF.

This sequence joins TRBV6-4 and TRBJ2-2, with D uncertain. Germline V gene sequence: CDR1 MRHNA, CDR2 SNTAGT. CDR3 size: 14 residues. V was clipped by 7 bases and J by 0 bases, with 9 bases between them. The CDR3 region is CASTWQPNTGELFF. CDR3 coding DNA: TGTGCCAGCACTTGGCAGCCGAACACCGGGGAGCTGTTTTTT.

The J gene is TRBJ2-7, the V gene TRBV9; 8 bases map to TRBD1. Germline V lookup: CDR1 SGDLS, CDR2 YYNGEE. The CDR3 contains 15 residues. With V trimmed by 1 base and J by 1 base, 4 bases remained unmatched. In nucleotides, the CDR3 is TGTGCCAGCAGCGTATCGTACAGGGGGTCCTACGAGCAGTACTTC. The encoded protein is CASSVSYRGSYEQYF.

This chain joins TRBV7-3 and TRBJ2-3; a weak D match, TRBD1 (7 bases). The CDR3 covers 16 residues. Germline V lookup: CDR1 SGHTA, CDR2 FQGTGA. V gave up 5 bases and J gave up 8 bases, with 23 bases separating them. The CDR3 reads CASSTTAGPGGITQYF. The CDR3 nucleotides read TGTGCCAGCAGCACAACCGCGGGGCCAGGGGGGATTACGCAGTATTTT.

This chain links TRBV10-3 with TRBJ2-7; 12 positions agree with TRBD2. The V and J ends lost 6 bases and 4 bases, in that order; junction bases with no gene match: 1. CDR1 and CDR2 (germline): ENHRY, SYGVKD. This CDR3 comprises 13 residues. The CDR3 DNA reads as TGTGCCATCAGGACTAGCGGGAGATACGAGCAGTACTTC. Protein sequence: CAIRTSGRYEQYF.

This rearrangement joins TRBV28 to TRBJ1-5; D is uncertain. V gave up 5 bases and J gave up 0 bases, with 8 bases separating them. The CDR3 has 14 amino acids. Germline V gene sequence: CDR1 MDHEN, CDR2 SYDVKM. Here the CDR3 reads CASSRYNSNQPQHF. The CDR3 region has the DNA TGTGCCAGCAGTCGGTATAATAGCAATCAGCCCCAGCATTTT.

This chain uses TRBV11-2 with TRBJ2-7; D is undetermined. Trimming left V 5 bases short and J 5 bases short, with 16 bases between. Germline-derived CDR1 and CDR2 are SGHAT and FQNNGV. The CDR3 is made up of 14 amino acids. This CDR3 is CASSPPGYSHEQYF. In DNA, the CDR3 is TGTGCCAGCAGCCCCCCAGGATATAGCCACGAGCAGTACTTC.

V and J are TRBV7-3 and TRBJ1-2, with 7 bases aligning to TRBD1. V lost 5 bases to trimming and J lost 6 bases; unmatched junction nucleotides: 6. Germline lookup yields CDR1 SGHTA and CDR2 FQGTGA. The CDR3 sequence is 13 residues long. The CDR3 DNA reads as TGTGCCAGCAGCCCCACAGGGGTGGATGGCTACACCTTC. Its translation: CASSPTGVDGYTF.

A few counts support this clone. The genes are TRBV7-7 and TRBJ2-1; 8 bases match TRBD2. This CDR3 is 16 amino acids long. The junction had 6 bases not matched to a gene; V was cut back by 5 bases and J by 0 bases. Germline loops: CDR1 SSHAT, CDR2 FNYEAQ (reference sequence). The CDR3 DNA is TGTGCCAGCAGCCCCACGGGGGGGAGCTCCTACAATGAGCAGTTCTTC. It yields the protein CASSPTGGSSYNEQFF. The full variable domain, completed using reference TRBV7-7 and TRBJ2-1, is GAGVSQSPRYKVTKRGQDVTLRCDPISSHATLYWYQQALGQGPEFLTYFNYEAQPDKSGLPSDRFSAERPEGSISTLTIQRTEQRDSAMYRCASSPTGGSSYNEQFFGPGTRLTVL.

The DNA for the CDR3 is TGTGCCAGCAGCCAGGGCCCAGGACGGCAGATGAACACTGAAGCTTTCTTT. Its protein product is CASSQGPGRQMNTEAFF. The chain couples TRBV4-2 to TRBJ1-1, with D hard to call. V dropped 3 bases and J dropped 0 bases, with 17 bases sitting between them. Germline lookup yields CDR1 LGHNA and CDR2 YNFKEQ. CDR3 length equals 17 residues.

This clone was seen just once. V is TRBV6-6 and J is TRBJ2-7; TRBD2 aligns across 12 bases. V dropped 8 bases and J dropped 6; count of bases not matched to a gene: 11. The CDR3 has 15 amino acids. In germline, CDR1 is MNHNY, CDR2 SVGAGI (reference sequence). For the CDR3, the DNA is TGTGCCAGCGGAGGGGATCCTAGCGGGGGGGCCGAGCAGTACTTC. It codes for CASGGDPSGGAEQYF.

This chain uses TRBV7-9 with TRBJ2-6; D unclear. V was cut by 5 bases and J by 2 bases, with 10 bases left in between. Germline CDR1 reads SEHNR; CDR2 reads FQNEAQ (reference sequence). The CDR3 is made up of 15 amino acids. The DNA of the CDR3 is TGTGCCAGCAGCCCCCTGGATCCTGGGGCCAACGTCCTGACTTTC. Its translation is CASSPLDPGANVLTF.

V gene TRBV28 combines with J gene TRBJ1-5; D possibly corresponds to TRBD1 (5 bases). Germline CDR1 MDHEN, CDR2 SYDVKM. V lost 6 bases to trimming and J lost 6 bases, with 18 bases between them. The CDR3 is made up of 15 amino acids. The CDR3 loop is CASSISPRASQPQHF. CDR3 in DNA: TGTGCCAGCAGCATCTCACCCAGGGCGAGTCAGCCCCAGCATTTT.

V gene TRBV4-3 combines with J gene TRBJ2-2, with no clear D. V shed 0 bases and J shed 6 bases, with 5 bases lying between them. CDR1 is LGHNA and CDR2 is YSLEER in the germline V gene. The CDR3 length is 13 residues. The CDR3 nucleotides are TGCGCCAGCAGCCAAGAGGTTTCCGGGGAGCTGTTTTTT. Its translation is CASSQEVSGELFF.

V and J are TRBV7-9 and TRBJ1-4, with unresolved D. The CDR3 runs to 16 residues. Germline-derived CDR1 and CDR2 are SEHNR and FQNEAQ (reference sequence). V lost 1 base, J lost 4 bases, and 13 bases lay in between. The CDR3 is CASSLGVSQSNEKLFF. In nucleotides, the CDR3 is TGTGCCAGCAGCTTAGGTGTAAGCCAGAGTAATGAAAAACTGTTTTTT.